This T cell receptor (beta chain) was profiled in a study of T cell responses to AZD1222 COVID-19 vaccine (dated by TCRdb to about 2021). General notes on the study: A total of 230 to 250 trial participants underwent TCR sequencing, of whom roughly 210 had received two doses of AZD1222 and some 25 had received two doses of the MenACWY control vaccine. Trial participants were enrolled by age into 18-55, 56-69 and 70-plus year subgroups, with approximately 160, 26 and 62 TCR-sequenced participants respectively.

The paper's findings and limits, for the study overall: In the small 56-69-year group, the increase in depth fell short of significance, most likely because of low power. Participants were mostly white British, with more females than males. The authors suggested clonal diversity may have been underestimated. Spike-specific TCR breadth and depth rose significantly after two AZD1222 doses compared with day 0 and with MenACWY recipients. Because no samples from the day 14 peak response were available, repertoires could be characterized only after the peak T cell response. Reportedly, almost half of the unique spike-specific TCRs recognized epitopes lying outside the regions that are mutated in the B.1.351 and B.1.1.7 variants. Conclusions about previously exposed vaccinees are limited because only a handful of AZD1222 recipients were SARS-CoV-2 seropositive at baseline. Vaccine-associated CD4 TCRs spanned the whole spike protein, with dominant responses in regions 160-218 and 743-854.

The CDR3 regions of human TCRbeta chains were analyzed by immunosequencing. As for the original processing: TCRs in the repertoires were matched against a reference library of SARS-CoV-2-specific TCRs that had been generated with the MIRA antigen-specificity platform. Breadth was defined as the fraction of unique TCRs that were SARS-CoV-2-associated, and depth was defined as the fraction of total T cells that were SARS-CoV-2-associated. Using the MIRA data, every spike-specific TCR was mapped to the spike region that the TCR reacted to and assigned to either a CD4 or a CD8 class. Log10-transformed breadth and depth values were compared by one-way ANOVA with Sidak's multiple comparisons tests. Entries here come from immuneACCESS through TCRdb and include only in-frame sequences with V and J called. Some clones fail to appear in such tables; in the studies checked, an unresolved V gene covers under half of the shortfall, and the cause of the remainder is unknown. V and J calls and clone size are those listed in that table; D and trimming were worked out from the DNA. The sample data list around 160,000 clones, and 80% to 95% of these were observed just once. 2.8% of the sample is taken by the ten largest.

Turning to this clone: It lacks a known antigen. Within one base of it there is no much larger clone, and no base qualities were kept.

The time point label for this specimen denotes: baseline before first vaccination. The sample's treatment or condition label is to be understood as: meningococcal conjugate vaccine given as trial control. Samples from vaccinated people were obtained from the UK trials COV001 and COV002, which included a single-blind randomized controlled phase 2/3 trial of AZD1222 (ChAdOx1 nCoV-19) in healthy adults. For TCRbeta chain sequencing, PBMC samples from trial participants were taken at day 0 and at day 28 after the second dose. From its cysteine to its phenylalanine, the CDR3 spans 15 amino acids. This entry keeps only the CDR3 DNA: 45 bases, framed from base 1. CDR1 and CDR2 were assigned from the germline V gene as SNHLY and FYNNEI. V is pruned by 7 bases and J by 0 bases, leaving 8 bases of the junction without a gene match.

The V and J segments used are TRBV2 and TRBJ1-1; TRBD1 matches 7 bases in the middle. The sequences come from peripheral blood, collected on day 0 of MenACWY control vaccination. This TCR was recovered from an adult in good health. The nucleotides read TGTGCCAGCATTGGACAGGCCCTAATGAACACTGAAGCTTTCTTT. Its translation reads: CASIGQALMNTEAFF.